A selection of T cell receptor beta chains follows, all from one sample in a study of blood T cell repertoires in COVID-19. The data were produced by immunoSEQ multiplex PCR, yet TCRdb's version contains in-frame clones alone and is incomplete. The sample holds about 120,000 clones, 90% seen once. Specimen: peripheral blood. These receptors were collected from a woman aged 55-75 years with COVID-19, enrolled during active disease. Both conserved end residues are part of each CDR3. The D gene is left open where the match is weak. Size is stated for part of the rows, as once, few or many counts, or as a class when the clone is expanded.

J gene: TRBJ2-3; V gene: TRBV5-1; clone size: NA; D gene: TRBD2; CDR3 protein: CASSLLAGGPSTDTQYF; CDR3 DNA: TGCGCCAGCAGCTTGCTAGCGGGGGGGCCGAGCACAGATACGCAGTATTTT
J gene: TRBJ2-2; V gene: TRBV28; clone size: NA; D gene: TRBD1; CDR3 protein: CASSWDRGWLPGELFF; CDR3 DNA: TGTGCCAGCAGCTGGGACAGGGGGTGGTTGCCCGGGGAGCTGTTTTTT
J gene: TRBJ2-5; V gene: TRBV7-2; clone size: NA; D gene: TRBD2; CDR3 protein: CASSQTGTRIETQYF; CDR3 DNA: TGTGCCAGCAGCCAGACCGGGACTAGGATCGAGACCCAGTACTTC
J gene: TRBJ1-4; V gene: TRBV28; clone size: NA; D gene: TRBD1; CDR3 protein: CASSLSGGQGNEKLFF; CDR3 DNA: TGTGCCAGCAGTTTATCTGGAGGACAGGGGAATGAAAAACTGTTTTTT
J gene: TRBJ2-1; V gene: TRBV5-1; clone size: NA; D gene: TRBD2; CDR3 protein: CASSLGTSGYNEQFF; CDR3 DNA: TGCGCCAGCAGCTTGGGGACTAGCGGATACAATGAGCAGTTCTTC
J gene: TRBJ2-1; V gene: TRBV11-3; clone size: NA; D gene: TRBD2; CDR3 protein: CASSPQSSGGYNEQFF; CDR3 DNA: TGTGCCAGCAGCCCCCAAAGTAGCGGGGGATACAATGAGCAGTTCTTC
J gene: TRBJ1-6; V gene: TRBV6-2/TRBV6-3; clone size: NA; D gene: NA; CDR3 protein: CASSYSRGGDNSPLHF; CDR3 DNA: TGTGCCAGCAGTTACTCAAGGGGGGGAGACAATTCACCCCTCCACTTT
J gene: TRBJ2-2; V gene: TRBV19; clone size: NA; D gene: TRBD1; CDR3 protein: CASDRGLVTGELFF; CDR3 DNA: TGTGCCAGCGACAGGGGGCTTGTGACCGGGGAGCTGTTTTTT
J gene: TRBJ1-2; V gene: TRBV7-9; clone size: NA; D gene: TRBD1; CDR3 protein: CASSLGQGGPYGYTF; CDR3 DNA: TGTGCCAGCAGCCTCGGACAGGGGGGTCCCTATGGCTACACCTTC
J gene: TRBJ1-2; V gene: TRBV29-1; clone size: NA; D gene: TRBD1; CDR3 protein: CSVLRTGYFGYTF; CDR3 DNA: TGCAGCGTTCTTCGGACAGGGTACTTTGGCTACACCTTC
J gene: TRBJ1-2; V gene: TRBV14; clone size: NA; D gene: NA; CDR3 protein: CASSQESGRRYTF; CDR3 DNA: TGTGCCAGCAGCCAAGAATCAGGGCGGAGATACACCTTC
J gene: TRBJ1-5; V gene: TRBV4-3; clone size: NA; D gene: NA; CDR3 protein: CASSPNRDSNQPQHF; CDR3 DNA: TGCGCCAGCAGCCCAAACCGGGATAGCAATCAGCCCCAGCATTTT
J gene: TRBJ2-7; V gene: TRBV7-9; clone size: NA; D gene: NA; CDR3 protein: CASRKTQDEQYF; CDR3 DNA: TGTGCCAGCAGAAAAACACAGGACGAGCAGTACTTC
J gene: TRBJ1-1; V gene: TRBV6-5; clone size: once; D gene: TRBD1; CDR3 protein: CASRLTGLFTEAFF; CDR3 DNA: TGTGCCAGCAGACTGACAGGGTTGTTTACTGAAGCTTTCTTT
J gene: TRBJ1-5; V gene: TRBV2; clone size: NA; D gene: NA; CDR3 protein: CASTQGRNQPQHF; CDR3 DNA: TGTGCCAGCACGCAGGGAAGAAATCAGCCCCAGCATTTT
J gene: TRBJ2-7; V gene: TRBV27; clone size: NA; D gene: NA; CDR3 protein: CASSLSVPQGYEQYF; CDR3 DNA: TGTGCCAGCAGTTTATCTGTCCCCCAGGGCTACGAGCAGTACTTC
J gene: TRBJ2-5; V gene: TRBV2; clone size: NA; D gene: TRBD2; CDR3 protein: CASRTLAGVETQYF; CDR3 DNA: TGTGCCAGCAGAACACTAGCGGGGGTAGAGACCCAGTACTTC
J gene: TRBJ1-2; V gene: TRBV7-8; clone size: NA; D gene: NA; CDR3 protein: CASSLSTGTTYGYTF; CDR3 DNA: TGTGCCAGCAGCTTATCCACAGGCACTACCTATGGCTACACCTTC
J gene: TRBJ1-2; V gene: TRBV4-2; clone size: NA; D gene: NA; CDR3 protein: CASSQSGAYGYTF; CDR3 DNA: TGTGCCAGCAGCCAGAGTGGAGCGTATGGCTACACCTTC
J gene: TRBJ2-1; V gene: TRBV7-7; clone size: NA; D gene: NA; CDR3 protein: CASSRSLGNEQFF; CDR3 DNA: TGTGCTAGCAGCCGGAGCCTTGGCAATGAGCAGTTCTTC
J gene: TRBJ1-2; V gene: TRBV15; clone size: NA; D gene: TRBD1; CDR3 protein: CATSSQDRGLYGYTF; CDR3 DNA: TGTGCCACCAGCAGCCAAGACAGGGGGCTCTATGGCTACACCTTC
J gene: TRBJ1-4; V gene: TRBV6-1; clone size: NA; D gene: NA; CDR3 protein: CASSELNEKLFF; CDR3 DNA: TGTGCCAGCAGTGAATTAAATGAAAAACTGTTTTTT
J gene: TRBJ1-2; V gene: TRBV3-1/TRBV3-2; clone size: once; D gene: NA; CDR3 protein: CASRIRGGNGYTF; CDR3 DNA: TGTGCCAGCAGAATTAGGGGGGGAAATGGCTACACCTTC
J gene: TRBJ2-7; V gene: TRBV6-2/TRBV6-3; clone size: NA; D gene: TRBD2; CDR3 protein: CASSSTGTSYEQYF; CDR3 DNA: TGTGCCAGCAGCTCTACCGGGACTAGCTACGAGCAGTACTTC
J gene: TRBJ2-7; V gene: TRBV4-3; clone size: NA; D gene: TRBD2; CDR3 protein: CASSHGRTRIDEQYF; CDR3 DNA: TGCGCCAGCAGCCATGGGAGGACTAGGATCGACGAGCAGTACTTC
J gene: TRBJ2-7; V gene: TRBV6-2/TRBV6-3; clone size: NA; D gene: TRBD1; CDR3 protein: CASSYGLTGIDYEQYF; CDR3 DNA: TGTGCCAGCAGTTATGGTCTGACAGGGATCGACTACGAGCAGTACTTC
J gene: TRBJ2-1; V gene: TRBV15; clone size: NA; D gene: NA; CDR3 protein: CATRERAGSSYNEQFF; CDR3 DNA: TGTGCCACCAGAGAAAGGGCGGGCAGCTCCTACAATGAGCAGTTCTTC
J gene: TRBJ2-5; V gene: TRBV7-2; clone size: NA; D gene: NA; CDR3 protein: CASSLRLNQETQYF; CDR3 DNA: TGTGCCAGCAGCTTGCGACTGAACCAAGAGACCCAGTACTTC
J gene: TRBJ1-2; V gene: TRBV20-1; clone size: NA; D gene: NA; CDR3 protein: CSATRTDGYTF; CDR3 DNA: TGCAGTGCTACTCGGACAGATGGCTACACCTTC
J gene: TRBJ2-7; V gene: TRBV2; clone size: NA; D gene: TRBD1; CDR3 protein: CASFRDRGEQYF; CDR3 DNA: TGTGCCAGCTTCCGGGACAGGGGCGAGCAGTACTTC
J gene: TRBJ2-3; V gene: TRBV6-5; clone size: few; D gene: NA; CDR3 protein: CASSYSSRTDTQYF; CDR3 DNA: TGTGCCAGCAGTTATTCTTCTCGCACAGATACGCAGTATTTT
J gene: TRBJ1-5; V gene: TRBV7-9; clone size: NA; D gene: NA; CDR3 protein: CASSLGGGNQPQHF; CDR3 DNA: TGTGCCAGCAGTTTGGGGGGGGGCAATCAGCCCCAGCATTTT
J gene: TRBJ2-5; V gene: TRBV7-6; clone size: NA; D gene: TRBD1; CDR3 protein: CASSLLSIFGTGGEETQYF; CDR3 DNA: TGTGCCAGCAGCTTATTAAGCATCTTCGGGACAGGGGGGGAAGAGACCCAGTACTTC
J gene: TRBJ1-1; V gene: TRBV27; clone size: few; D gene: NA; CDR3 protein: CASSLFGFMNTEAFF; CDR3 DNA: TGTGCCAGCAGTTTATTTGGCTTCATGAACACTGAAGCTTTCTTT
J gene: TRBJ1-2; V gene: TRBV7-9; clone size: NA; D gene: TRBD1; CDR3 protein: CASSSGQGMNGYTF; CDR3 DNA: TGTGCCAGCAGCTCGGGACAGGGGATGAACGGCTACACCTTC
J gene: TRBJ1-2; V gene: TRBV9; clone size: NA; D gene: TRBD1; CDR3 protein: CASSALQGGYGYTF; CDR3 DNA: TGTGCCAGCAGCGCCCTACAGGGGGGCTATGGCTACACCTTC
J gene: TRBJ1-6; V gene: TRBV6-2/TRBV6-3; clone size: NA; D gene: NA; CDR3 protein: CASSASQGLRSPLHF; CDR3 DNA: TGTGCCAGCAGCGCAAGCCAGGGTCTACGCTCACCCCTCCACTTT
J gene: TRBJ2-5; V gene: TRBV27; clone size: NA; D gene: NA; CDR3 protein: CASSLSISQETQYF; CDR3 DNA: TGTGCCAGCAGTTTATCGATCAGCCAAGAGACCCAGTACTTC
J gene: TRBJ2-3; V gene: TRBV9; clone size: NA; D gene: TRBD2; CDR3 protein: CASSASSGAGGLTQYF; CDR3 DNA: TGTGCCAGCAGCGCGTCTAGCGGGGCGGGTGGTCTCACGCAGTATTTT
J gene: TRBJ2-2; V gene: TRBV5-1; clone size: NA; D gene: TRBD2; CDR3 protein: CASSLRLAMTGELFF; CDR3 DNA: TGCGCCAGCAGCTTAAGACTAGCTATGACCGGGGAGCTGTTTTTT
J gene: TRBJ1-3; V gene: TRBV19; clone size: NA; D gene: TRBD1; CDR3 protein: CASSLKTGGAQNTIYF; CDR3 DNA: TGTGCCAGTAGTCTCAAGACAGGGGGCGCGCAAAACACCATATATTTT
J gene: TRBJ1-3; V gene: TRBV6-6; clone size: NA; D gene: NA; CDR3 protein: CASSYSSYFSGNTIYF; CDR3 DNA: TGTGCCAGCAGTTACTCATCGTACTTCTCTGGAAACACCATATATTTT
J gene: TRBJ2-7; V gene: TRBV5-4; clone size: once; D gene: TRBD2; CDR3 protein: CASSLDLAGGSHEQYF; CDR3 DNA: TGTGCCAGCAGCTTGGACCTAGCGGGGGGGTCTCACGAGCAGTACTTC
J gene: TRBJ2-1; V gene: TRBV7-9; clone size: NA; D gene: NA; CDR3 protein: CASSLGGVNNEQFF; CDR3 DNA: TGTGCCAGCAGCTTAGGGGGGGTCAACAATGAGCAGTTCTTC
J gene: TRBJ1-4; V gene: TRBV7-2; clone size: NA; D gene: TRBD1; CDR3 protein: CASSLGQGMEEKLFF; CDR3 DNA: TGTGCCAGCAGCTTAGGACAGGGGATGGAGGAAAAACTGTTTTTT
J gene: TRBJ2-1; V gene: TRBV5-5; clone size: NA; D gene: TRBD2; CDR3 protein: CASSPGLAGDEQFF; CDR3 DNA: TGTGCCAGCAGCCCCGGACTAGCGGGGGATGAGCAGTTCTTC